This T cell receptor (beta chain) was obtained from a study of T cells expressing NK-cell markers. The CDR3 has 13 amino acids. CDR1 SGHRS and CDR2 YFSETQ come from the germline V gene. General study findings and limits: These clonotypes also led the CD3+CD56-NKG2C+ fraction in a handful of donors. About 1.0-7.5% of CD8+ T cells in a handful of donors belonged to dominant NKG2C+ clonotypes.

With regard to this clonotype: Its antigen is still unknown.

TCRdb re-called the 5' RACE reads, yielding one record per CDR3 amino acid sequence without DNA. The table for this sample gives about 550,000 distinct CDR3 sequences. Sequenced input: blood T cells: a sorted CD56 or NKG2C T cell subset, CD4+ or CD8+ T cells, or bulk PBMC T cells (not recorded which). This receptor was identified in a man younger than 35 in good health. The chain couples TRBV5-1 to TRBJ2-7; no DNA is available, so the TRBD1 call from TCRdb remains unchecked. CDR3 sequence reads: CASSSPPGDEQYF.